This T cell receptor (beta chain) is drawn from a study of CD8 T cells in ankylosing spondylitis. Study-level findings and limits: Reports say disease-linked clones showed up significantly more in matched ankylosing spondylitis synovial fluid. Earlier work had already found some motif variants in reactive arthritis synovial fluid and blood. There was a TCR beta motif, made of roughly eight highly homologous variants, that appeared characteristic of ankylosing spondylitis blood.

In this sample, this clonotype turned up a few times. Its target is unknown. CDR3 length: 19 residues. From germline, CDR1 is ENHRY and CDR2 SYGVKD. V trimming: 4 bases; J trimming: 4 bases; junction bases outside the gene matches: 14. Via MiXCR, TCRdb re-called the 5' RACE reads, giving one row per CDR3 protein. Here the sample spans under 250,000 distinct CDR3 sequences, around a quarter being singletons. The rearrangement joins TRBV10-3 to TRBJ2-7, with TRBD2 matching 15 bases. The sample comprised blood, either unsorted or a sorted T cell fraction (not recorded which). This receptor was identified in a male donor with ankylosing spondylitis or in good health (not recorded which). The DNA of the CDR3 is TGTGCCATCAGTGGGGCGGATATGGGACTAGCGGGAGGAATGTACGAGCAGTACTTC. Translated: CAISGADMGLAGGMYEQYF.